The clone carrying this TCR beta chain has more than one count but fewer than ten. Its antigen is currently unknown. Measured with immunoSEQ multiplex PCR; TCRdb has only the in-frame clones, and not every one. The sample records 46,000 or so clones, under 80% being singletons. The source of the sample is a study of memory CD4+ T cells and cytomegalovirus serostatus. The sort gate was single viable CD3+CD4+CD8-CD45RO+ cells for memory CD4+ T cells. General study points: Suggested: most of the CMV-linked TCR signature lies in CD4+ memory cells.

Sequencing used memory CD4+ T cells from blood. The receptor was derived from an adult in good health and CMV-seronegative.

DNA of the CDR3: TGTGCCAGCAGCTTGGGGACAGGGTTCACCGGGGAGCTGTTTTTT. It codes for CASSLGTGFTGELFF. The chain joins TRBV5-6 to TRBJ2-2; 8 bases line up with TRBD1. The CDR3 length is 15 residues. V was pared by 0 bases and J by 4 bases, with 2 bases of the junction left unmatched. Germline CDR1 and CDR2: SGHDT and YYEEEE.